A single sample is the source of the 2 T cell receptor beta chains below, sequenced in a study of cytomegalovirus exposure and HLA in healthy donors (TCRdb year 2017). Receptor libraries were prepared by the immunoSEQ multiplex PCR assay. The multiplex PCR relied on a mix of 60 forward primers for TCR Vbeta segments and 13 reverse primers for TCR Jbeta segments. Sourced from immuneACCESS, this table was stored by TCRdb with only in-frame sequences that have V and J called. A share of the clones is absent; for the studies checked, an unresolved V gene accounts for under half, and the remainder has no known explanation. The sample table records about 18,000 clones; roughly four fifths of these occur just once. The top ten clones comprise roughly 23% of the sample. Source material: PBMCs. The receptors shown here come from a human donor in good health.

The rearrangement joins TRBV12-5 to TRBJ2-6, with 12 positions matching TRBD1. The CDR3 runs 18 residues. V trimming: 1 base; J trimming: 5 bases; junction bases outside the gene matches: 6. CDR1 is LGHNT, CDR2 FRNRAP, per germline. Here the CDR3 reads CASGLATGTGGRANVLTF. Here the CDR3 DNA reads TGTGCTAGTGGTTTGGCCACCGGGACAGGGGGCCGGGCCAACGTCCTGACTTTC.

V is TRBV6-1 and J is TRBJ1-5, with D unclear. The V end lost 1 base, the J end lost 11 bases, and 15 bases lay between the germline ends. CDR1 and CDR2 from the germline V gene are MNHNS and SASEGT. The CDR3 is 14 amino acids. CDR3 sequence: CASSEVSGAITQHF. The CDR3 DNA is TGTGCCAGCAGTGAAGTTAGCGGAGCGATAACCCAGCATTTT.